This T cell receptor (beta chain) was captured in a study of CD8 T cells in Susac syndrome. The RNA, roughly 0.45 to 1 ug, was put through reverse transcription using random hexamers. By means of immunoSEQ multiplex PCR, TCR beta CDR3 spanning 54 Vbeta and 13 Jbeta underwent amplification. TCRdb called the immunoSEQ multiplex PCR reads again in MiXCR, with one record for every CDR3 protein. The sample holds tens of thousands of distinct CDR3 sequences, roughly 93% seen once. Trimming removed 3 bases from V and 9 bases from J; junction bases left unmatched: 6. Per germline, CDR1 DFQATT and CDR2 SNEGSKA (reference sequence). There are 13 residues in the CDR3. Sequencing of TCR beta covered CD8+ and CD4+ T cells obtained from blood. Controls were healthy donors (matched for age and sex).

The sequenced sample was CD8+ T cells from PBMCs. The gene calls are TRBV20-1 and TRBJ2-1, with TRBD2 matching 9 bases. The clonotype originates from a human donor in good health. The CDR3 DNA follows: TGCAGTGCTAGGACTAGCGGTACGCCTGAGCAGTTCTTC. The encoded protein is CSARTSGTPEQFF.